The clone carrying this T cell receptor beta chain was detected many times. The study excluded patients with uncontrolled infection, other autoimmune disease, pregnancy or lactation. Clinical symptoms, serum thyroxine, TRAb, thyroid ultrasound and orbital computed tomography informed diagnoses. The data originate from a study of T cells in Graves' hyperthyroidism and ophthalmopathy. Germline CDR1 is LNHDA and CDR2 is SQIVND (reference sequence). V was clipped by 2 bases and J by 8 bases, with 15 bases between them. The CDR3 is 15 residues long. What was amplified from RNA transcripts were TCR beta CDR3 regions. In the first-round RT-PCR of the TCR CDR3, the HTBI primer set was used. MiXCR was run by TCRdb on the multiplex PCR reads, yielding one entry per CDR3 protein. The sample lists around 200,000 distinct CDR3 sequences, over 15% occurring once.

V is TRBV19 and J is TRBJ1-4; D call uncertain. What was sequenced was blood. The clonotype was recovered from a woman aged 50 to 60 with Graves' hyperthyroidism. CDR3 DNA: TGTGCCAGTAGTATACTCTCCGGAGAAAGGGAAAAACTGTTTTTT. Protein product: CASSILSGEREKLFF.